What follows is one T cell receptor beta chain and its context. Antigen unknown. One end of the junction varies from germline; a read error may be responsible. Healthy Caucasian individuals from Russia aged about 6 to 90 served as donors. RNA extraction gave at least 5 micrograms of total RNA per sample. The data stem from a study of blood T cells in healthy people across ages. Broader study findings: Researchers said unsorted PBMCs prevented a conclusive naive versus antigen-experienced comparison.

Primed by a sample-barcoded 5' primer and a J-beta primer mix, a second PCR proceeded for about 7 to 11 cycles. Each cDNA molecule was tagged by a template-switch adaptor that had 12 random nucleotides. TCRdb used MiXCR to reprocess the 5' RACE reads, holding one entry per CDR3 protein. The sample holds around 2 million distinct CDR3 sequences, about two fifths seen once. The CDR3 has 17 residues. CDR1 is SGDLS and CDR2 is YYNGEE in the germline V gene. Sequencing input: blood. V and J are TRBV9 and TRBJ2-7; D is unclear. This TCR was recovered from a human donor in good health. CDR3 in amino acids: CAGSLSAEGRSSYEQYF. The CDR3 DNA reads TGTGCCGGCAGCCTCTCGGCCGAAGGCCGTAGCTCCTACGAGCAGTACTTC.